This T cell receptor (beta chain) was documented in a study of cytomegalovirus exposure and HLA in healthy donors. Study findings and constraints: Researchers catalogued 150 or so TCR beta chains as cytomegalovirus-associated.

Trimming at V came to 2 bases and at J to 5 bases, leaving 5 bases not matched to a gene. The germline gives CDR1 ENHRY, CDR2 SYGVKD. The CDR3 is 15 amino acids. Of note for this clone: The antigen remains unidentified.

The donors were in the approximately 120-subject validation cohort, distinct from the approximately 700-subject first cohort. Data came from immunoSEQ multiplex PCR; TCRdb stores just in-frame clones and leaves some out. The table lists over 85,000 clones, over 85% of them singletons, with approximately 1.9% in the top ten. This rearrangement joins TRBV10-3 to TRBJ2-1, with 8 positions matching TRBD2. Sample: PBMCs. The sequence derives from a woman aged 18-35 years in good health and CMV-seronegative. The CDR3 DNA sequence: TGTGCCATCAGTGAGGGAACGGGAGGGAACAATGAGCAGTTCTTC. Translated, it gives CAISEGTGGNNEQFF.